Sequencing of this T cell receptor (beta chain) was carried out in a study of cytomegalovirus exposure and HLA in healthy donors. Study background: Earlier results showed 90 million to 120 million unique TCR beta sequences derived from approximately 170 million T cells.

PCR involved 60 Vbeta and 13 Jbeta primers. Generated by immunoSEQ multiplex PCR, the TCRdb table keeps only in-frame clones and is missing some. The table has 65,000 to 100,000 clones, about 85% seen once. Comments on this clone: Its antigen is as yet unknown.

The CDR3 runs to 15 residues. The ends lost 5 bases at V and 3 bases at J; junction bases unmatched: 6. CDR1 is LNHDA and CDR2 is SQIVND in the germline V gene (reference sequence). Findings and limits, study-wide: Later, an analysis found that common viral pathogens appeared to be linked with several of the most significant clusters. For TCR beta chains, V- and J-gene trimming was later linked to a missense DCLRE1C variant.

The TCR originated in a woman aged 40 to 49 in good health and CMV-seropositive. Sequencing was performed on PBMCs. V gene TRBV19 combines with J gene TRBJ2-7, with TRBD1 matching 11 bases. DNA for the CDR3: TGTGCCAGTAGTGACCCCGGGACAGGGGGCTACGAGCAGTACTTC. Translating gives CASSDPGTGGYEQYF.